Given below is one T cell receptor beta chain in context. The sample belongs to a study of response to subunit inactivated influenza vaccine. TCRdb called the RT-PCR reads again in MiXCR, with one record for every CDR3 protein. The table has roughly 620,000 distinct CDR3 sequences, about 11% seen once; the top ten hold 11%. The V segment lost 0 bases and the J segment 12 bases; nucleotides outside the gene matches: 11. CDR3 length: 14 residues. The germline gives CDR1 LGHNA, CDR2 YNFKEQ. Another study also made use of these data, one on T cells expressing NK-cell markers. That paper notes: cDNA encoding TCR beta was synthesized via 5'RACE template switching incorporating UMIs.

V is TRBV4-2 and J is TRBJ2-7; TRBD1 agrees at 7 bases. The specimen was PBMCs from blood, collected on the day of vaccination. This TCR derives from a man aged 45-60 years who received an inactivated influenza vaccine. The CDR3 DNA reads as TGTGCCAGCAGCCAAGATATGTTGGTACAGGGGAGGTACTTC. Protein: CASSQDMLVQGRYF.